The 10 T cell receptor beta chains presented below share a single source sample, sequenced in a study of beta chain features in type 1 diabetes. Study results and caveats: Type 1 diabetes patients had TCRB CDR3s that were shorter (moderately but significantly so) in all four CD4+ subsets.

No antigen has been identified for these receptors. Investigators reverse transcribed all isolated RNA, so they sequenced expressed TCRB transcripts. Only in-frame clones appear in the TCRdb table, and some are missing; sequencing was by immunoSEQ multiplex PCR. The sample lists 120,000 or so clones, 17% occurring once. Source material: central memory CD4+ T cells from blood. Source of these receptors: a man between 18 and 29 years old with type 1 diabetes.

This chain links TRBV10-1 with TRBJ2-5; D possibly corresponds to TRBD2 (6 bases). CDR3 size: 16 residues. Germline V gives CDR1 WNHNN, CDR2 SYGVQD (reference sequence). Between the trimmed V and J ends, which lost 3 bases and 4 bases, there was a span of 18 bases. The CDR3 bases are TGCGCCAGCAGTGATGGTTACGGGAGTTCGGGAGAGACCCAGTACTTC. This sequence encodes CASSDGYGSSGETQYF.

About this clone itself: A much larger clone is a single base away; this may be a read error. The chain has TRBV30 and TRBJ2-5; either TRBD1 or TRBD2 may supply D (5 bases each). V was clipped by 7 bases and J by 1 base, with 13 bases between them. This CDR3 region has 13 residues. The germline CDR1 and CDR2 sequences are GTSNPN and SVGIG (reference sequence). CDR3 sequence: CASTPGTQETQYF. DNA for the CDR3: TGTGCCTCTACGCCAGGGACCCAAGAGACCCAGTACTTC.

Regarding this clone: A read error may be the cause here, since a much bigger clone is one base away. The CDR3: CASSQTGGFSSPDYEQYF. CDR3 DNA sequence: TGTGCCAGCAGCCAAACTGGGGGGTTCAGCTCCCCGGATTACGAGCAGTACTTC. The chain couples TRBV14 to TRBJ2-7; TRBD2 is a possible D gene (6 bases). Per the germline V gene, CDR1 is SGHDN and CDR2 is FVKESK. Deletions cut 2 bases from V and 4 bases from J, with 24 bases between. The CDR3 sequence is 18 residues long.

This clone was found a few times. CDR3 in amino acids: CASSPPSGGAFSEQFF. The CDR3 DNA follows: TGTGCCAGCAGCCCACCTAGCGGGGGGGCCTTTAGTGAGCAGTTCTTC. The chain uses TRBV7-2 and TRBJ2-1; 12 bases align to TRBD2. The germline V gene encodes CDR1 SGHTA and CDR2 FQGNSA. The CDR3 runs 16 residues. The V segment lost 5 bases and the J segment 9 bases; nucleotides outside the gene matches: 11.

The rearrangement uses TRBV7-9 and TRBJ2-7; 14 bases are shared with TRBD2. The germline CDR1 and CDR2 sequences are SEHNR and FQNEAQ (reference sequence). The CDR3 consists of 17 residues. The V and J ends lost 5 bases and 0 bases, in that order; junction bases with no gene match: 6. The CDR3 nucleotides are TGTGCCAGCAGCCATCGACTAGCGGGGGGGAGCTCCTACGAGCAGTACTTC. Translating it yields CASSHRLAGGSSYEQYF.

The V call is TRBV5-1, the J call TRBJ1-2; D unclear. Trimming shortened V by 0 bases and J by 6 bases, and 9 bases separated the two germline ends. CDR3 length: 13 amino acids. Germline values: CDR1 SGHRS, CDR2 YFSETQ. The CDR3: CASSLGQVDGYTF. The CDR3 DNA is TGCGCCAGCAGCTTGGGACAAGTCGATGGCTACACCTTC.

The table lists this clone with many counts. This chain links TRBV18 with TRBJ1-3; no clear D gene. The CDR3 is 16 amino acids. Trimming stripped 2 bases from V and 0 bases from J, with 11 bases between. Germline CDR1 is KGHSH and CDR2 is LQKENI. CDR3 region: CASSPYDVFSGNTIYF. The DNA for the CDR3 is TGTGCCAGCTCACCATACGACGTCTTCTCTGGAAACACCATATATTTT.

This clone has just a few counts. This chain uses TRBV5-4 with TRBJ1-1; tentatively, D is TRBD1 (5 bases). The CDR3 is made up of 13 amino acids. Germline V gene lookup returns CDR1 SGHNT and CDR2 YYREEE (reference sequence). Between the trimmed V and J ends, which lost 4 bases and 1 base, there was a span of 8 bases. CDR3 DNA sequence: TGTGCCAGCAGCCAAGACAGGAACACTGAAGCTTTCTTT. Encoded protein: CASSQDRNTEAFF.

A remark on this clone: The sample contains more than one DNA sequence encoding this CDR3. The chain uses TRBV30 and TRBJ1-1; D remains ambiguous. The CDR3 is 15 amino acids. Trimming removed 2 bases from V and 1 base from J, with 14 bases in between. The V gene's germline CDR1 is GTSNPN and CDR2 SVGIG (reference sequence). The CDR3 DNA follows: TGTGCCTGGAGTCCTCTGAGGGTGGGGAACACTGAAGCTTTCTTT. Protein: CAWSPLRVGNTEAFF.

The chain carries TRBV6-5 and TRBJ1-1, with no clear D. Germline values: CDR1 MNHEY, CDR2 SVGAGI. The CDR3 loop spans 15 amino acids. V was pared by 2 bases and J by 0 bases, with 10 bases between. CDR3 DNA: TGTGCCAGCAGTTACGACCCCGGGATGAACACTGAAGCTTTCTTT. Amino acid sequence: CASSYDPGMNTEAFF.